This TCR beta chain was observed in a study of cytomegalovirus exposure and HLA in healthy donors. This clone showed up just a few times. Profiled with immunoSEQ multiplex PCR; TCRdb holds only in-frame clones, not every one. The data show tens of thousands of clones, just over 85% seen once. Sequenced sample: PBMCs. This sequence was found in a woman aged 25 to 45 in good health and CMV-seronegative.

CDR3 DNA sequence: TGTGCCAGCAGCTTAGTGTCCCAACTCTATGGCTACACCTTC. Translated: CASSLVSQLYGYTF. This chain connects TRBV7-9 to TRBJ1-2; no clear D. V was cut by 1 base and J by 4 bases, with 10 bases left in between. The CDR3 consists of 14 residues. CDR1 is SEHNR, CDR2 FQNEAQ, per germline (reference sequence).